What follows is one T cell receptor (beta chain) and its context. Its antigen remains undetermined. Base-call qualities are not available, and no considerably larger clone is one nucleotide away. These data belong to a study of CD8+ T cells in alopecia areata (dated 2018 in TCRdb). With regard to the full study: Treated patients were enrolled in an open-label pilot trial of oral tofacitinib, 5 to 10 mg twice daily, for moderate-to-severe alopecia areata. Patients stayed on tofacitinib for 6 to 18 months and then had 6 months of follow-up off drug so that delayed response and recurrence could be assessed. Scalp clonality was compared across normal scalp (n=4), patchy alopecia areata scalp (n=8), and alopecia totalis/universalis scalp (n=8). TCRbeta CDR3 regions were amplified by immunoSEQ multiplex PCR using 35 Vbeta forward and 13 Jbeta reverse primers. Biopsies were taken from tofacitinib-treated patients at baseline and again at 4 and 24 weeks into treatment, and several of those patients also had a later scalp biopsy. High-throughput TCRbeta sequencing was used to examine T cell clonal expansion in alopecia areata in both the C3H/HeJ mouse model and human patients. RNA was extracted with the PAXgene miRNA kit for fixed scalp, the miRNeasy kit for PBMCs, and the RNeasy kit for mouse skin. Disease severity in treated patients was measured with the SALT score, which quantifies the percentage of affected scalp surface area. Human TCRbeta sequencing covered scalp tissue and sorted CD4+ and CD8+ peripheral blood T cells from patchy and totalis/universalis alopecia areata patients and healthy controls.

The CDR3 sequence holds 16 residues, the cysteine and phenylalanine included. Just CDR3 DNA is preserved here, 48 bases in frame from base 1. Based on the germline V gene, the CDR1 and CDR2 sequences are SQVTM and ANQGSEA. Trimming accounts for 6 bases at V and 4 bases at J, while the number of junction bases matched to no gene is 15. Per the publication, the treatment or condition label means: oral pan-JAK inhibitor, 5-10 mg twice daily. Lesional scalp punch biopsies and peripheral blood were collected from alopecia areata patients. PBMCs were isolated by density centrifugation and stained for CD3, CD4 and CD8, after which CD4+ and CD8+ T cells were sorted on a FACSAria. The full study reports these points: Higher clonality and more expanded CD8+ clones were observed in lesional scalp than in normal scalp, particularly in alopecia totalis/universalis, a finding suggestive of antigenic drive. Compared with mice, TCR sequences shared between patients were less clear, possibly partly because of HLA diversity across the patient population. Many expanded lesional clones were found to persist in scalp and blood during tofacitinib treatment, and relapse after treatment cessation may be partly explained by this persistence. Tofacitinib significantly decreased scalp clonality and the number of expanded CD8+ clones among the top 100 scalp clones. Unlike mouse skin, where gammadelta T cells dominate, normal human skin contains resident alphabeta T cells that get sequenced too, which complicates analysis of the scalp TCR repertoire. The treated cohort was small, with a single nonresponder, so links between baseline CD8+ expansion and response need larger studies.

Libraries were made using the immunoSEQ multiplex PCR assay. RNA was extracted from all samples and reverse transcribed into cDNA, which served as template for TCR sequencing. First-strand cDNA was synthesized using SuperScript III with a 2:1 mix of oligo-dT and random hexamers. Amplification bias was assessed with a synthetic immune receptor repertoire, and residual bias was removed computationally. The study's processing was this. Raw reads were preprocessed for error removal, and CDR3 was defined according to IMGT conventions as running from the conserved cysteine to phenylalanine. To get clonality, Shannon entropy was normalized by log2 of the number of productive unique TCRs and the result was subtracted from 1. Whether each scalp clone was CD4 or CD8 was inferred by checking scalp TCRbeta sequences against the CD4 and CD8 repertoires from sorted blood. Here the immuneACCESS table is served through TCRdb, limited to in-frame sequences with V and J called. Missing clones are a known gap in these copies; in checked studies unresolved V genes cover under half, and the rest lacks a known reason. That table supplies the V and J calls and clone size; D and trimming were determined from the DNA. This sample has about 260,000 clones in its table, and about 60% of those were observed once. The ten most abundant clones make up around 0.84% of the sample.

This material consisted of CD4+ T cells sorted from blood, taken around week 54, from a patient treated with tofacitinib. This sequence was found in a human donor with alopecia areata. Recombination linked TRBV29-1 to TRBJ2-3; the junction holds 8 bases that match TRBD1. The nucleotides are TGCAGCGTGGATAGACAGGGGCCAATTAGGTCAGATACGCAGTATTTT. This gives the protein CSVDRQGPIRSDTQYF.